This T cell receptor (beta chain) was observed in a study of cytomegalovirus exposure and HLA in healthy donors. Findings and limits, study-wide: The study reported that TCR beta sequences accurately predicted HLA-A and HLA-B alleles in most subjects. Analyses of presence and absence presupposed an approximately uniform sequencing depth across donors. Researchers catalogued some 160 TCR beta chains as cytomegalovirus-associated.

Donors were nominally healthy when sampled, though unrecorded immune exposures were likely. About this clone: The target antigen is unknown.

This CDR3 is built from 15 residues. V dropped 5 bases and J dropped 1; count of bases not matched to a gene: 2. Per the germline V gene, CDR1 is SNHLY and CDR2 is FYNNEI. Primers: 60 Vbeta forward and 13 Jbeta reverse. Measured with immunoSEQ multiplex PCR; TCRdb has only the in-frame clones, and not every one. Of 130,000 to 150,000 clones listed, around 78% were seen once; the top ten hold around 2.4%. Sequencing was carried out using PBMCs. The V gene is TRBV2, the J gene TRBJ2-6, with 7 positions matching TRBD1. This receptor was obtained from a woman under 30 in good health and CMV-seropositive. Here the CDR3 reads CASSPRGSGANVLTF. CDR3 DNA: TGTGCCAGCAGTCCCAGGGGGTCTGGGGCCAACGTCCTGACTTTC.